This T cell receptor beta chain is from a study of cytomegalovirus exposure and HLA in healthy donors. This clone was detected once. This CDR3 is 16 amino acids long. The V end was cut by 4 bases, the J end by 0 bases, with 13 bases between. CDR1 and CDR2 (germline): MGHRA, YSYEKL. Researchers ran the PCR with 60 Vbeta and 13 Jbeta primers. This table comes from immunoSEQ multiplex PCR, and its TCRdb copy is limited to in-frame clones, with some not included. Of some 97,000 clones in the sample, approximately 82% were seen once. This receptor was identified in a young woman in good health and CMV-seronegative. The specimen was PBMCs. The genes are TRBV4-1 and TRBJ2-4; D is possibly TRBD1 (5 bases). CDR3 sequence: CASSLDPGPAKNIQYF. As DNA, the CDR3 is TGCGCCAGCAGCCTCGACCCAGGGCCAGCCAAAAACATTCAGTACTTC.